These 21 T cell receptor beta chains originate from one sample sequenced in a study of blood T cell repertoires in COVID-19. The protocol was immunoSEQ multiplex PCR, while the TCRdb copy is restricted to in-frame clones and leaves out a portion. This sample has over 250,000 clones; roughly 85% occur once, and the top ten carry 4.5% to 5.5%. Sequenced sample: peripheral blood. Every receptor here comes from a man between 45 and 60 years old with active or convalescent COVID-19.

The gene calls are TRBV12-5 and TRBJ2-2, with 9 bases fitting TRBD1. The CDR3 sequence is 15 residues long. Unmatched junction bases numbered 0, after V lost 1 base and J lost 3 bases. CDR1 is LGHNT, CDR2 FRNRAP, per germline. CDR3 region: CASGLGTGDTGELFF. In nucleotides, the CDR3 is TGTGCTAGTGGTTTGGGGACAGGGGACACCGGGGAGCTGTTTTTT.

V gene TRBV5-1 combines with J gene TRBJ1-1; no clear D. The CDR3 covers 13 residues. Trimming took 4 bases from V and 1 from J, leaving 8 bases between them. Germline V gene data show CDR1 as SGHRS and CDR2 as YFSETQ. CDR3: CASSMTPNTEAFF. The CDR3 nucleotides read TGCGCCAGCAGCATGACACCGAACACTGAAGCTTTCTTT.

V gene TRBV5-6 combines with J gene TRBJ1-3; 9 bases map to TRBD1. Germline-derived CDR1 and CDR2 are SGHDT and YYEEEE. With V trimmed by 6 bases and J by 0 bases, 4 bases remained unmatched. This CDR3 is 15 amino acids long. The chain's CDR3 is CASTLTGGSGNTIYF. Here the CDR3 DNA reads TGTGCCAGCACGTTGACAGGGGGCTCTGGAAACACCATATATTTT.

The V and J genes are TRBV9 and TRBJ2-1; the D gene is possibly TRBD2 (7 bases). The CDR3 consists of 15 residues. Trimming took off 2 bases at V and 4 bases at J, with 13 bases between the two ends. Germline V gene lookup returns CDR1 SGDLS and CDR2 YYNGEE. CDR3: CASSVGLGGYNEQFF. The CDR3 nucleotides read TGTGCCAGCAGCGTCGGACTAGGGGGTTACAATGAGCAGTTCTTC.

The rearrangement links TRBV10-3 to TRBJ1-1, with 9 bases matching TRBD1. Germline V gives CDR1 ENHRY, CDR2 SYGVKD. J was trimmed by 4 bases and V by 4 bases; bases with no gene match: 4. This CDR3 contains 14 residues. CDR3 protein: CAISAGTGITEAFF. In DNA, the CDR3 is TGTGCCATCAGTGCCGGGACAGGGATCACTGAAGCTTTCTTT.

The chain combines TRBV1 with TRBJ1-3; the D call TRBD1 from the table was never checked on the DNA. TRBV1 is reported as a pseudogene. This CDR3 contains 19 residues. The CDR3 DNA reads TGCACCAGCAGCCAAGATCAAGGAGGACAGCTCGTCTTTAGAAACACCATATATTTT. This gives the protein CTSSQDQGGQLVFRNTIYF.

This rearrangement joins TRBV7-9 to TRBJ1-3, with D unclear. From germline, CDR1 is SEHNR and CDR2 FQNEAQ (reference sequence). The CDR3 covers 18 residues. The V and J ends lost 4 bases and 6 bases respectively, with 25 bases between them. The CDR3 DNA reads as TGTGCCAGCAGCTGGAGGAGCGGGGTCCTCGGTGGAGAAAACACCATATATTTT. This gives the protein CASSWRSGVLGGENTIYF. The full variable domain, its missing parts supplied by reference TRBV7-9 and TRBJ1-3, is DTGVSQNPRHKITKRGQNVTFRCDPISEHNRLYWYRQTLGQGPEFLTYFQNEAQLEKSRLLSDRFSAERPKGSFSTLEIQRTEQGDSAMYLCASSWRSGVLGGENTIYFGEGSWLTVV.

Of note for this clone: A read error is possible here, since a much larger clone lies one base away. The chain recombines TRBV5-4 with TRBJ2-2; 7 bases match TRBD1. This CDR3 region has 14 residues. CDR1 is SGHNT, CDR2 YYREEE, per germline (reference sequence). V shed 5 bases, J shed 1 base, and the junction held 2 bases outside the gene matches. CDR3 coding DNA: TGTGCCAGCAGTCGACAGGGGAACACCGGGGAGCTGTTTTTT. As protein: CASSRQGNTGELFF.

This rearrangement joins TRBV7-2 to TRBJ1-6; 9 bases fit TRBD1. The CDR3 extends over 15 amino acids. The germline CDR1 and CDR2 sequences are SGHTA and FQGNSA. With 5 bases clipped from V and 8 bases from J, the junction kept 7 bases outside the gene matches. This chain's CDR3 is CASSPNGQGYSPLHF. The DNA for the CDR3 is TGTGCCAGCAGCCCAAACGGACAGGGGTATTCACCCCTCCACTTT.

This clone was found once. The chain recombines TRBV30 with TRBJ2-1; 13 nucleotides line up with TRBD2. Germline V gene data show CDR1 as GTSNPN and CDR2 as SVGIG (reference sequence). The V gene end was trimmed by 5 bases and the J gene end by 6 bases; junction bases not matched to a gene: 16. The CDR3 has 18 residues. In DNA form, the CDR3 reads TGTGCCTGGGAGACAGGGCTAACTAGCGGGAGGGGGGGCAATGAGCAGTTCTTC. It specifies CAWETGLTSGRGGNEQFF.

The chain uses TRBV13 and TRBJ1-4; possibly TRBD1 for D (5 bases). Germline values: CDR1 PRHDT, CDR2 FYEKMQ (reference sequence). The CDR3 is made up of 15 amino acids. Trimming removed 8 bases from V and 5 bases from J, with 18 bases in between. CDR3 amino acids: CASSFPGLSNEKLFF. In DNA, the CDR3 is TGTGCCAGCTCTTTCCCGGGACTGTCGAATGAAAAACTGTTTTTT.

This chain joins TRBV3-1 (or the pseudogene TRBV3-2) and TRBJ2-1; TRBD2 matches 9 bases. CDR1 is LGHDT and CDR2 is YNNKEL in the germline V gene (reference sequence). This CDR3 is built from 14 residues. The trim removed 4 bases at V and 9 bases at J, leaving 7 bases unmatched. CDR3 coding DNA: TGTGCCAGCAGCCCGCGGGAGGGGTCGGGTGAGCAGTTCTTC. Its translation is CASSPREGSGEQFF.

The chain uses TRBV6-2 or TRBV6-3 and TRBJ2-5; tentatively, D is TRBD1 (6 bases). Trimming took off 1 base at V and 2 bases at J, with 8 bases between the two ends. Germline V lookup: CDR1 MNHEY, CDR2 SVGEGT. This CDR3 contains 14 residues. The CDR3 region has the DNA TGTGCCAGCAGTTACTTGGACAGACAAGAGACCCAGTACTTC. This encodes CASSYLDRQETQYF.

This clone has only one observation. This chain uses TRBV9 with TRBJ2-7; 9 bases line up with TRBD1. Germline CDR1 reads SGDLS; CDR2 reads YYNGEE. The junction had 9 bases not matched to a gene; V was cut back by 3 bases and J by 5 bases. The CDR3 has 15 amino acids. CDR3 loop: CASSEGTGKRNEQYF. CDR3 sequence (DNA): TGTGCCAGCAGCGAGGGGACAGGGAAACGAAACGAGCAGTACTTC.

This clone was observed once. The chain joins TRBV20-1 to TRBJ2-3; D gene ambiguous. V lost 3 bases to trimming and J lost 1 base, with 17 bases between them. This CDR3 spans 16 amino acids. The germline V gene has CDR1 DFQATT and CDR2 SNEGSKA (reference sequence). The CDR3 nucleotides are TGCAGTGCTAGTCCCGGTCCCTCCGGTCGCACAGATACGCAGTATTTT. This translates into CSASPGPSGRTDTQYF.

V usage is TRBV2 and J usage is TRBJ1-5; 7 nucleotides match TRBD1. Germline loops: CDR1 SNHLY, CDR2 FYNNEI. This CDR3 is 14 amino acids long. The V and J ends lost 4 bases and 4 bases, in that order; junction bases with no gene match: 4. CDR3: CASSATGKNQPQHF. The CDR3 coding sequence is TGTGCCAGCAGTGCGACAGGGAAAAATCAGCCCCAGCATTTT.

This sequence joins TRBV30 and TRBJ2-2, with D perhaps matching TRBD2 (5 bases). There are 17 residues in the CDR3. The V gene lost 8 bases and the J gene lost 4 bases, with 26 bases spanning the gap. The germline gives CDR1 GTSNPN, CDR2 SVGIG (reference sequence). The CDR3 sequence is CAMDRRGSQITTGELFF. The DNA for the CDR3 is TGTGCCATGGATCGACGTGGGAGTCAAATTACCACCGGGGAGCTGTTTTTT.

The chain couples TRBV19 to TRBJ1-1; 7 positions agree with TRBD1. The ends lost 3 bases at V and 7 bases at J; junction bases unmatched: 11. CDR1 LNHDA and CDR2 SQIVND come from the germline V gene (reference sequence). There are 15 residues in the CDR3. The DNA for the CDR3 is TGTGCCAGTAGTATCGGAGCGAGGGGGCATGGTGAAGCTTTCTTT. It encodes CASSIGARGHGEAFF.

The V and J genes are TRBV24-1 and TRBJ2-2, with TRBD1 matching over 9 bases. The germline V gene has CDR1 KGHDR and CDR2 SFDVKD. The CDR3 totals 18 residues. The trim removed 1 base at V and 2 bases at J, leaving 7 bases unmatched. DNA of the CDR3: TGTGCCACCAGTGATTTCCGAGGGACAGGGAGTAACACCGGGGAGCTGTTTTTT. Encoded protein: CATSDFRGTGSNTGELFF.

Only one count was recorded for this clone. The chain links TRBV5-6 to TRBJ2-3; 9 bases match TRBD2. Trimming removed 4 bases from V and 6 bases from J; junction bases left unmatched: 12. This CDR3 region has 16 residues. Germline loops: CDR1 SGHDT, CDR2 YYEEEE. In DNA form, the CDR3 reads TGTGCCAGCAGCCTGATGACTAGCGGAGGGGCGGATACGCAGTATTTT. Encoded protein: CASSLMTSGGADTQYF.

CDR3 residues: CATSRLVISGGYNEQFF. The CDR3 DNA sequence: TGTGCCACCAGCAGGCTGGTGATTAGCGGGGGCTACAATGAGCAGTTCTTC. The genes are TRBV15 and TRBJ2-1; TRBD2 matches 9 bases. Germline V gives CDR1 LNHNV, CDR2 YYDKDF (reference sequence). Unmatched junction bases numbered 9, after V lost 3 bases and J lost 3 bases. The CDR3 is made up of 17 amino acids.